Listed below are T cell receptor beta chains from one sample, sequenced in a study of T cell repertoires in cytomegalovirus infection. MiXCR, applied by TCRdb to the reads, yields one record per CDR3 protein. Among approximately 190,000 distinct CDR3 sequences listed, more than 9% were seen once. Input material: PBMCs. The receptors were sampled from a human donor in good health (CMV status not recorded). Some clones in this sample may be carry-over from other donors' samples. The CDR3 runs from the conserved cysteine through the conserved F or W. The D gene is left open where the match is weak. Size is stated for part of the rows, as once, few or many counts, or as a class when the clone is expanded.

size: -
D: -
length: 17
J: TRBJ2-3
V: TRBV7-6
CDR3: CASSLLGLGTSPDTQYF
DNA: TGTGCCAGCAGCTTATTAGGCCTCGGGACGAGCCCAGATACGCAGTATTTT

size: many
D: -
length: 10
J: TRBJ1-1
V: TRBV29-1
CDR3: CSVANTEAFF
DNA: TGCAGCGTTGCTAACACTGAAGCTTTCTTT

size: many
D: -
length: 14
J: TRBJ2-7
V: TRBV7-9
CDR3: CASSRGHKPYEQYF
DNA: TGTGCCAGCAGCCGGGGACATAAACCCTACGAGCAGTACTTC

size: many
D: -
length: 13
J: TRBJ1-1
V: TRBV7-2
CDR3: CASSFRRDTEAFF
DNA: TGTGCCAGCAGCTTCCGCAGGGACACTGAAGCTTTCTTT

size: -
D: -
length: 14
J: TRBJ1-1
V: TRBV12-3/TRBV12-4
CDR3: CASSGQLMNTEAFF
DNA: TGTGCCAGCAGTGGACAGCTGATGAACACTGAAGCTTTCTTT

size: few
D: -
length: 10
J: TRBJ2-5
V: TRBV20-1
CDR3: CSAGSETQYF
DNA: TGCAGTGCGGGTTCTGAGACCCAGTACTTC

size: -
D: -
length: 13
J: TRBJ1-1
V: TRBV6-2/TRBV6-3
CDR3: CASSYSVLVEAFF
DNA: TGTGCCAGCAGTTACTCGGTCCTCGTTGAAGCTTTCTTT

size: many
D: TRBD1
length: 16
J: TRBJ1-3
V: TRBV29-1
CDR3: CSVANRQGAAGNTIYF
DNA: TGCAGCGTCGCTAATAGACAGGGAGCTGCTGGAAACACCATATATTTT

size: many
D: -
length: 13
J: TRBJ1-1
V: TRBV28
CDR3: CASSLLGNTEAFF
DNA: TGTGCCAGCAGTTTATTAGGGAACACTGAAGCTTTCTTT

size: -
D: -
length: 15
J: TRBJ2-1
V: TRBV11-3
CDR3: CASSNQGVSGNEQFF
DNA: TGTGCCAGCAGTAACCAGGGAGTTTCAGGGAATGAGCAGTTCTTC

size: many
D: -
length: 12
J: TRBJ2-7
V: TRBV7-9
CDR3: CASSWDNYEQYF
DNA: TGTGCCAGCAGCTGGGACAACTACGAGCAGTACTTC

size: -
D: TRBD1
length: 12
J: TRBJ1-2
V: TRBV29-1
CDR3: CSVEATGDGYTF
DNA: TGCAGCGTTGAGGCGACAGGGGATGGCTACACCTTC

size: few
D: -
length: 16
J: TRBJ2-3
V: TRBV14
CDR3: CASSQVLLARRDTQYF
DNA: TGTGCCAGCAGCCAAGTGCTTCTAGCCAGGCGAGATACGCAGTATTTT

size: few
D: TRBD1
length: 14
J: TRBJ2-5
V: TRBV2
CDR3: CASGGQGPQETQYF
DNA: TGTGCCAGCGGGGGACAGGGGCCGCAAGAGACCCAGTACTTC

size: many
D: -
length: 13
J: TRBJ2-3
V: TRBV7-6
CDR3: CASTDISTDTQYF
DNA: TGTGCCAGCACGGACATCTCCACAGATACGCAGTATTTT

size: many
D: TRBD2
length: 14
J: TRBJ2-7
V: TRBV12-3/TRBV12-4
CDR3: CASSRAGGSYEQYF
DNA: TGTGCCAGCTCCCGAGCGGGAGGCAGCTACGAGCAGTACTTC

size: many
D: -
length: 12
J: TRBJ1-1
V: TRBV7-8
CDR3: CASSLGGVEAFF
DNA: TGTGCCAGCAGCTTAGGGGGGGTTGAAGCTTTCTTT

size: many
D: -
length: 16
J: TRBJ2-7
V: TRBV11-2
CDR3: CASSPLRAGFSYEQYF
DNA: TGTGCCAGCAGCCCACTACGTGCAGGGTTCTCCTACGAGCAGTACTTC

size: many
D: TRBD1
length: 15
J: TRBJ2-7
V: TRBV11-2
CDR3: CASRGMGQISYEQYF
DNA: TGTGCCAGCAGGGGCATGGGACAGATCTCCTACGAGCAGTACTTC

size: many
D: TRBD2
length: 16
J: TRBJ2-7
V: TRBV4-2
CDR3: CASSQEGTSGNYEQYF
DNA: TGTGCCAGCAGCCAAGAGGGCACTAGCGGGAACTACGAGCAGTACTTC

size: few
D: -
length: 15
J: TRBJ2-2
V: TRBV10-1
CDR3: CASSSSGPGTGELFF
DNA: TGCGCCAGCAGTTCCTCGGGGCCAGGGACCGGGGAGCTGTTTTTT

size: many
D: -
length: 17
J: TRBJ1-5
V: TRBV6-2/TRBV6-3
CDR3: CASSYGFQGRDNQPQHF
DNA: TGTGCCAGCAGTTACGGGTTTCAAGGCAGGGACAATCAGCCCCAGCATTTT

size: many
D: -
length: 14
J: TRBJ1-2
V: TRBV7-2
CDR3: CASSFEQGDYGYTF
DNA: TGTGCCAGCAGCTTTGAGCAGGGCGACTATGGCTACACCTTC

size: many
D: -
length: 14
J: TRBJ1-5
V: TRBV7-2
CDR3: CASSLEGQNQPQHF
DNA: TGTGCCAGCAGCTTAGAGGGACAAAATCAGCCCCAGCATTTT

size: -
D: -
length: 13
J: TRBJ2-7
V: TRBV29-1
CDR3: CSVGLGVSYEQYF
DNA: TGCAGCGTGGGGTTGGGGGTCTCCTACGAGCAGTACTTC

size: -
D: -
length: 16
J: TRBJ2-1
V: TRBV6-4
CDR3: CASSDRVSANYNEQFF
DNA: TGTGCCAGCAGTGACCGTGTTAGCGCGAATTACAATGAGCAGTTCTTC

size: many
D: -
length: 17
J: TRBJ1-5
V: TRBV7-2
CDR3: CASSSGHGRNSNQPQHF
DNA: TGTGCCAGCAGCTCCGGACATGGACGAAATAGCAATCAGCCCCAGCATTTT

size: few
D: -
length: 15
J: TRBJ2-6
V: TRBV19
CDR3: CASNPGGSGANVLTF
DNA: TGTGCCAGTAACCCTGGGGGTTCTGGGGCCAACGTCCTGACTTTC

size: -
D: TRBD1
length: 15
J: TRBJ1-2
V: TRBV29-1
CDR3: CSDPEQGAGYYGYTF
DNA: TGCAGCGACCCTGAACAGGGGGCAGGGTATTATGGCTACACCTTC

size: many
D: TRBD1
length: 15
J: TRBJ2-7
V: TRBV7-2
CDR3: CASSLAGQNNYEQYF
DNA: TGTGCCAGCAGCTTAGCGGGACAGAATAATTACGAGCAGTACTTC

size: many
D: -
length: 15
J: TRBJ2-6
V: TRBV7-8
CDR3: CASSPTRSGANVLTF
DNA: TGTGCCAGCAGCCCTACGCGCTCTGGGGCCAACGTCCTGACTTTC

size: many
D: -
length: 15
J: TRBJ2-2
V: TRBV6-1
CDR3: CASRRTETNTGELFF
DNA: TGTGCCAGCAGGCGGACAGAGACAAACACCGGGGAGCTGTTTTTT

size: -
D: TRBD2
length: 14
J: TRBJ2-1
V: TRBV7-9
CDR3: CASSLEWGGNEQFF
DNA: TGTGCCAGCAGCTTAGAATGGGGGGGCAATGAGCAGTTCTTC

size: many
D: -
length: 13
J: TRBJ2-5
V: TRBV20-1
CDR3: CSATLAPQETQYF
DNA: TGCAGTGCTACACTAGCTCCTCAAGAGACCCAGTACTTC

size: few
D: -
length: 14
J: TRBJ2-3
V: TRBV7-2
CDR3: CASSLGLSGDTQYF
DNA: TGTGCCAGCAGCTTGGGGCTATCGGGGGATACGCAGTATTTT

size: few
D: -
length: 13
J: TRBJ1-5
V: TRBV6-5
CDR3: CASSPTRNQPQHF
DNA: TGTGCCAGCAGCCCAACTCGAAATCAGCCCCAGCATTTT

size: -
D: TRBD1
length: 14
J: TRBJ1-1
V: TRBV27
CDR3: CASSFYRGRTEAFF
DNA: TGTGCCAGCAGTTTTTACAGGGGTCGGACTGAAGCTTTCTTT

size: -
D: TRBD1
length: 16
J: TRBJ1-2
V: TRBV28
CDR3: CASSLSHPGQAGGYTF
DNA: TGTGCCAGCAGTCTCTCACACCCCGGACAGGCTGGGGGCTACACCTTC

size: many
D: -
length: 14
J: TRBJ1-5
V: TRBV7-8
CDR3: CASSLNRANQPQHF
DNA: TGTGCCAGCAGCTTAAACAGGGCCAATCAGCCCCAGCATTTT

size: -
D: TRBD1
length: 15
J: TRBJ1-1
V: TRBV2
CDR3: CASTYSQGMNTEAFF
DNA: TGTGCCAGCACATACTCACAGGGGATGAACACTGAAGCTTTCTTT

size: many
D: -
length: 14
J: TRBJ2-2
V: TRBV5-4
CDR3: CASSWEMNTGELFF
DNA: TGTGCCAGCAGCTGGGAGATGAACACCGGGGAGCTGTTTTTT

size: many
D: -
length: 14
J: TRBJ1-1
V: TRBV12-3/TRBV12-4
CDR3: CASSFGASYTEAFF
DNA: TGTGCCAGCAGTTTCGGGGCGTCGTACACTGAAGCTTTCTTT

size: -
D: -
length: 12
J: TRBJ2-7
V: TRBV20-1
CDR3: CSGRHPGLEQYF
DNA: TGCAGCGGACGGCACCCCGGTCTCGAGCAGTACTTC